Following are 7 T cell receptor beta chains from one sample sequenced in a study of cytomegalovirus exposure and HLA in healthy donors. Primers for the PCR totalled 60 Vbeta and 13 Jbeta. This table comes from immunoSEQ multiplex PCR, and its TCRdb copy is limited to in-frame clones, with some not included. Among some 200,000 clones listed, roughly four fifths were seen once. Source material: PBMCs. These receptors originate from a girl aged 5-17 years in good health and CMV-seronegative.

This chain uses TRBV7-9 with TRBJ2-1; 8 positions match TRBD2. Germline V lookup: CDR1 SEHNR, CDR2 FQNEAQ (reference sequence). Germline trimming cut 4 bases from V and 4 bases from J; bases unmatched to any gene: 9. The CDR3 length is 16 residues. DNA for the CDR3: TGTGCCAGCAGCTCGGATATTAGCGGGAAGTACAATGAGCAGTTCTTC. Its translation is CASSSDISGKYNEQFF.

The chain is built from TRBV5-8 and TRBJ1-4, with D possibly TRBD1 on 5 matching bases. With 4 bases removed from V and 0 bases from J, the gap between germline ends came to 19 bases. The germline V gene has CDR1 SGHTS and CDR2 YDEGEE. The CDR3 covers 18 residues. The CDR3 sequence is CASSPRTRLVATNEKLFF. The CDR3, as DNA: TGTGCCAGCAGCCCCAGGACACGACTTGTTGCAACTAATGAAAAACTGTTTTTT.

This clone came up a few times. The J gene is TRBJ1-2, the V gene TRBV6-6; 7 bases match TRBD1. The V gene's germline CDR1 is MNHNY and CDR2 SVGAGI (reference sequence). The CDR3 consists of 14 residues. V shed 4 bases and J 4 bases; nucleotides not matched to a gene: 6. The CDR3 here is CASSSTGSGYGYTF. Written as DNA, the CDR3 is TGTGCCAGCAGTTCGACAGGGAGCGGCTATGGCTACACCTTC.

This clone was seen more than once but under ten times. CDR3 loop: CASSLLADQPQHF. Here the CDR3 DNA reads TGCGCCAGCAGCTTGTTGGCCGATCAGCCCCAGCATTTT. V and J are TRBV5-1 and TRBJ1-5; D uncertain. The CDR3 extends over 13 amino acids. The germline V gene encodes CDR1 SGHRS and CDR2 YFSETQ. With 1 base removed from V and 5 bases from J, the gap between germline ends came to 7 bases.

The chain carries TRBV19 and TRBJ2-7; 8 bases line up with TRBD2. Germline loops: CDR1 LNHDA, CDR2 SQIVND (reference sequence). J gave up 1 base and V 3 bases, and 8 bases lay outside the gene matches. The CDR3 is 16 residues long. The CDR3: CASSMLYAGGSYEQYF. The CDR3 DNA is TGTGCCAGTAGTATGTTATATGCGGGGGGATCCTACGAGCAGTACTTC.

The chain recombines TRBV11-2 with TRBJ2-1; 9 positions match TRBD2. V trimming: 5 bases; J trimming: 1 base; junction bases outside the gene matches: 3. CDR1 SGHAT and CDR2 FQNNGV come from the germline V gene. The CDR3 loop spans 15 amino acids. CDR3 loop: CASSTGLASYNEQFF. As DNA, the CDR3 is TGTGCCAGCAGCACGGGACTAGCTTCCTACAATGAGCAGTTCTTC.

CDR3: CASSIQANQPQHF. CDR3 DNA sequence: TGTGCCAGTAGTATTCAGGCAAATCAGCCCCAGCATTTT. The chain uses TRBV19 and TRBJ1-5; no firm D call. V lost 3 bases and J lost 4, with 7 bases in between. CDR3 length: 13 residues. Germline CDR1 is LNHDA and CDR2 is SQIVND (reference sequence).